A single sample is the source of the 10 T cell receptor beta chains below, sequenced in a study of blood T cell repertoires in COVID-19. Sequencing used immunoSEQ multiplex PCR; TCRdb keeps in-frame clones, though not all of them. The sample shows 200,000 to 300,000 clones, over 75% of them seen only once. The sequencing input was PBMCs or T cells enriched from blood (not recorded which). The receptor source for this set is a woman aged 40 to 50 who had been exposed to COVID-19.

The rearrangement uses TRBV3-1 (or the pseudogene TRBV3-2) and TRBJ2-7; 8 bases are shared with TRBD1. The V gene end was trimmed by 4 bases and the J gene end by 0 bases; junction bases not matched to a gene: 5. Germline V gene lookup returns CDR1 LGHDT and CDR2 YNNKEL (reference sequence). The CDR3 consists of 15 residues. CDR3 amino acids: CASSLDRESSYEQYF. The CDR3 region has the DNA TGTGCCAGCAGCCTGGACAGGGAGAGCTCCTACGAGCAGTACTTC.

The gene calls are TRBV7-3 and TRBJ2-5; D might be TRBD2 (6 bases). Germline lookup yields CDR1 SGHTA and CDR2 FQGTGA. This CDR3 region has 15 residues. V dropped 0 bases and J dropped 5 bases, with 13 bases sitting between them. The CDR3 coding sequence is TGTGCCAGCAGCTTAACCGGGACTGCCGGGGAGACCCAGTACTTC. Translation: CASSLTGTAGETQYF.

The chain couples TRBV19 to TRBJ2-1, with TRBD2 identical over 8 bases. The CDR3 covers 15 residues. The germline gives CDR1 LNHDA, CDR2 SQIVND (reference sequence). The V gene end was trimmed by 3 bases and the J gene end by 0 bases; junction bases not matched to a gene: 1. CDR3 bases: TGTGCCAGTAGTATGCGGGGGGTCTCCTACAATGAGCAGTTCTTC. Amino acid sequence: CASSMRGVSYNEQFF. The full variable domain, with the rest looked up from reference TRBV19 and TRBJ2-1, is DGGITQSPKYLFRKEGQNVTLSCEQNLNHDAMYWYRQDPGQGLRLIYYSQIVNDFQKGDIAEGYSVSREKKESFPLTVTSAQKNPTAFYLCASSMRGVSYNEQFFGPGTRLTVL.

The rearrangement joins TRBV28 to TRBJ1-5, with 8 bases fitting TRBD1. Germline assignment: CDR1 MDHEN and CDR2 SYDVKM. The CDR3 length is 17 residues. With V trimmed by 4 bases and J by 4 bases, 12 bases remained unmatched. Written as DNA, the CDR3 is TGTGCCAGCAGTTGGGCAGGGGGCCCCTTAGGGAATCAGCCCCAGCATTTT. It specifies CASSWAGGPLGNQPQHF.

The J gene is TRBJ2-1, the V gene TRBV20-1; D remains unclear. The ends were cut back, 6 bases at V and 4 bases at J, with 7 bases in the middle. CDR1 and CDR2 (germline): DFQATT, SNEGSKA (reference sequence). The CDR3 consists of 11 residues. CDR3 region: CSALFYNEQFF. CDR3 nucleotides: TGCAGTGCCCTCTTTTACAATGAGCAGTTCTTC.

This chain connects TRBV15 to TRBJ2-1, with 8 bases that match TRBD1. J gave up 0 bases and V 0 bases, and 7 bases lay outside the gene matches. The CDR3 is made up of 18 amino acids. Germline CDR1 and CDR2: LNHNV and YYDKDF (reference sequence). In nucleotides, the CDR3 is TGTGCCACCAGCAGAGATAGCAGGGGGCTTGTCTCCTACAATGAGCAGTTCTTC. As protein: CATSRDSRGLVSYNEQFF.

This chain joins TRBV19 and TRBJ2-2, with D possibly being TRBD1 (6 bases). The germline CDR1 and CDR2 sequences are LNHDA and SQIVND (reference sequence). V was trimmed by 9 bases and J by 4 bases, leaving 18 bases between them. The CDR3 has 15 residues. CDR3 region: CASILTGTSTGELFF. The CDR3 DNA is TGTGCCAGCATTTTGACCGGGACAAGCACCGGGGAGCTGTTTTTT.

The CDR3 DNA follows: TGTGCCACCAGTGACCCCGACAGGGGGCTTGGCTACACCTTC. This codes for CATSDPDRGLGYTF. The chain couples TRBV24-1 to TRBJ1-2, with 10 bases identical to TRBD1. The CDR3 is 14 residues long. After removal of 4 bases from V and 7 bases from J, the junction contained 5 bases not matched to a gene. CDR1 is KGHDR, CDR2 SFDVKD, per germline.

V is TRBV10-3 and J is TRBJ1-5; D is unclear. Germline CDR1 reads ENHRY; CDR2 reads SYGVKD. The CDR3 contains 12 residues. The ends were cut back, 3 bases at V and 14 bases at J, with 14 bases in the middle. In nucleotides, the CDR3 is TGTGCCATCAGTGATCTGGGCGGGATGGAGCATTTT. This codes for CAISDLGGMEHF.

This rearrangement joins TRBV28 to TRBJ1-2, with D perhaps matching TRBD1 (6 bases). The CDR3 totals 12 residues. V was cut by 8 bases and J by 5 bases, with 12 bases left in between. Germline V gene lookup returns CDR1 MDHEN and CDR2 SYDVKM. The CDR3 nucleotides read TGTGCCAGCTCCCTCGGACAGTATGGCTACACCTTC. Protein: CASSLGQYGYTF.